Listed here are 16 T cell receptor beta chains from one sample, sequenced in a study of T cell repertoires in cytomegalovirus infection (dated by TCRdb to the late 2010s). Instrument on record: Illumina HiSeq 1500. TCRdb passed the public sequencing reads through fastp at Q25 and MiXCR, retaining productive beta sequences. Rows are unified per CDR3 protein, each entry keeping the most common DNA and genes. The sample data list about 47,000 distinct CDR3 sequences, and around 20% of these were observed just once. The ten largest make up 80% of the sample. For these TCRs, the target antigens are not known. The sample's treatment or condition label is to be understood as: in vitro stimulation with specific CMV peptide epitopes to enrich CMV-specific T cells. The specimen was CD8+ T cells from cultured PBMCs, collected from culture after CMV antigen stimulation. The source is a human donor in good health (CMV status not recorded). Some clones in this sample may be carry-over from other donors' samples.

This clonotype is categorized as medium-sized. V gene TRBV7-9 combines with J gene TRBJ2-1, with TRBD1 as a possible D gene (6 bases). CDR1 and CDR2 from the germline V gene are SEHNR and FQNEAQ (reference sequence). The CDR3 is made up of 12 amino acids. The V end lost 4 bases, the J end lost 15 bases, and 16 bases lay between the germline ends. The CDR3 region is CASSSDRSGAFF. Here the CDR3 DNA reads TGTGCCAGCAGCTCCGATAGGTCAGGGGCGTTCTTC.

This clonotype was found once. In nucleotides, the CDR3 is TGTGCCAGCAACACAGGCATTACGGAGACCCAGTACTTC. This encodes CASNTGITETQYF. V and J are TRBV11-2 and TRBJ2-5, with D perhaps TRBD1 (5 bases). Germline CDR1 SGHAT, CDR2 FQNNGV. CDR3 size: 13 residues. Trimming stripped 7 bases from V and 5 bases from J, with 14 bases between.

The genes are TRBV9 and TRBJ2-5; 8 bases agree with TRBD2. V was pared by 3 bases and J by 5 bases, with 6 bases of the junction left unmatched. The CDR3 loop spans 14 amino acids. Looked up from germline, CDR1 is SGDLS and CDR2 is YYNGEE. As DNA, the CDR3 is TGTGCCAGCAGCGCGAGCGGGAGTCGGGAGACCCAGTACTTC. The encoded protein is CASSASGSRETQYF.

The chain links TRBV7-9 to TRBJ2-3, with D perhaps matching TRBD1 (6 bases). The CDR3 loop spans 14 amino acids. The V end was cut by 4 bases, the J end by 5 bases, with 13 bases between. Germline CDR1 is SEHNR and CDR2 is FQNEAQ (reference sequence). CDR3 DNA: TGTGCCAGCAGCTCTGGACAGAGAGGAGATACGCAGTATTTT. It specifies CASSSGQRGDTQYF.

This rearrangement joins TRBV7-2 to TRBJ1-4; 7 bases are shared with TRBD1. This CDR3 is built from 15 residues. The germline V gene has CDR1 SGHTA and CDR2 FQGNSA. The V and J ends lost 6 bases and 4 bases, in that order; junction bases with no gene match: 8. This CDR3 reads CASSMTGTYNEKLFF. The CDR3 DNA is TGTGCCAGCAGTATGACAGGGACCTATAATGAAAAACTGTTTTTT.

The chain employs TRBV10-3 and TRBJ2-1, with D maybe TRBD2 (6 bases). The CDR3 is 11 residues long. V was clipped by 7 bases and J by 10 bases, with 11 bases between them. Germline V gene data show CDR1 as ENHRY and CDR2 as SYGVKD. The DNA of the CDR3 is TGTGCCATCACTGAAAGCGGGGAGCAGTTCTTC. It yields the protein CAITESGEQFF.

This clonotype was counted between two and nine times. The J gene is TRBJ2-1, the V gene TRBV7-9; TRBD1 is a possible D gene (6 bases). The CDR3 contains 16 residues. Germline V lookup: CDR1 SEHNR, CDR2 FQNEAQ (reference sequence). V shed 5 bases and J shed 1 base, with 15 bases lying between them. The CDR3 loop is CASSATRGRSYNEQFF. The DNA for the CDR3 is TGTGCCAGCAGCGCAACCAGGGGAAGATCCTACAATGAGCAGTTCTTC.

This clonotype was counted ten times or more. The CDR3 region has the DNA TGTGCCAGCAGCCCCGGACTAGCGGGAGAGACCCAGTACTTC. It codes for CASSPGLAGETQYF. This chain joins TRBV7-8 and TRBJ2-5, with 11 nucleotides matching TRBD2. Unmatched junction bases numbered 3, after V lost 5 bases and J lost 4 bases. This CDR3 is built from 14 residues. Germline-derived CDR1 and CDR2 are SGHVS and FQNEAQ.

This clonotype came up a few times. This rearrangement joins TRBV6-7 to TRBJ1-5; D ambiguous. TRBV6-7 is an ORF, and what it does is uncertain. Trimming removed 4 bases at V and 0 bases at J, with 16 bases between. The CDR3 sequence is 17 residues long. CDR3 region: CASSWWIAQYSNQPQHF. The CDR3 DNA follows: TGTGCCAGCAGTTGGTGGATTGCCCAATATAGCAATCAGCCCCAGCATTTT.

A few counts support this clonotype. The chain employs TRBV4-1 and TRBJ1-1; D remains unclear. The CDR3 consists of 15 residues. The ends were cut back, 1 base at V and 3 bases at J, with 12 bases in the middle. Germline CDR1 MGHRA, CDR2 YSYEKL. CDR3 residues: CASSQGWGTDTEAFF. CDR3 nucleotide sequence: TGCGCCAGCAGCCAAGGGTGGGGTACGGACACTGAAGCTTTCTTT.

This clonotype has more than one count but fewer than ten. The chain is built from TRBV4-1 and TRBJ1-2, with D possibly being TRBD1 (6 bases). The CDR3 totals 16 residues. V lost 0 bases and J lost 4, with 15 bases in between. From germline, CDR1 is MGHRA and CDR2 YSYEKL. CDR3 in amino acids: CASSQDNRGALYGYTF. The CDR3 DNA is TGCGCCAGCAGCCAAGATAATCGGGGGGCCCTCTATGGCTACACCTTC.

This clonotype was found a few times. The chain carries TRBV7-8 and TRBJ2-7; D is perhaps TRBD2 (7 bases). The CDR3 covers 13 residues. V was cut by 3 bases and J by 4 bases, with 10 bases left in between. Germline V gives CDR1 SGHVS, CDR2 FQNEAQ. The DNA of the CDR3 is TGTGCCAGCAGCTTTAGGGGGGGATACGAGCAGTACTTC. Protein product: CASSFRGGYEQYF.

This clonotype showed up just a few times. The DNA of the CDR3 is TGCAGCGCTCGACTGCGGACAGCCGAATTGAACACTGAAGCTTTCTTT. Amino acid sequence: CSARLRTAELNTEAFF. This chain joins TRBV29-1 and TRBJ1-1; the D gene is possibly TRBD1 (6 bases). Deletions cut 7 bases from V and 0 bases from J, with 21 bases between. Germline CDR1 is SQVTM and CDR2 is ANQGSEA. CDR3 length: 16 residues.

The gene calls are TRBV28 and TRBJ1-2, with D perhaps TRBD1 (5 bases). This CDR3 comprises 14 residues. The V and J ends lost 4 bases and 1 base respectively, with 10 bases between them. Germline lookup yields CDR1 MDHEN and CDR2 SYDVKM. CDR3 region: CASSYAGLNYGYTF. For the CDR3, the DNA is TGTGCCAGCAGTTACGCGGGGCTTAACTATGGCTACACCTTC.

The chain employs TRBV12-3 or TRBV12-4 and TRBJ1-1; 8 bases match TRBD1. CDR3 length: 14 amino acids. The V and J ends lost 6 bases and 4 bases, in that order; junction bases with no gene match: 7. CDR3 sequence (DNA): TGTGCCAGCAGACCAGGGGGCGCGGGCACTGAAGCTTTCTTT. Residues: CASRPGGAGTEAFF.

The chain recombines TRBV5-6 with TRBJ2-2; weak D call: TRBD2 (5 bases). V lost 4 bases and J 2 bases, leaving 12 bases between the germline ends. Germline V gene sequence: CDR1 SGHDT, CDR2 YYEEEE. This CDR3 has 15 residues. CDR3 sequence: CASSADGGNTGELFF. In DNA form, the CDR3 reads TGTGCCAGCAGCGCCGACGGAGGCAACACCGGGGAGCTGTTTTTT.